The TCR beta chain under discussion was sequenced for a study of control samples from healthy donors and cancer patients. The germline CDR1 and CDR2 sequences are MNHEY and SVGAGI. This CDR3 region has 12 residues. V was pared by 4 bases and J by 6 bases, with 8 bases between. The data were produced by immunoSEQ multiplex PCR, yet TCRdb's version contains in-frame clones alone and is incomplete. The sample consists of tens of thousands of clones, around 94% of them appearing once. The chain combines TRBV6-5 with TRBJ2-3, with D possibly being TRBD1 (5 bases). The sequence derives from a woman between 18 and 29 years old in good health. Material for sequencing was blood. The CDR3 DNA sequence: TGTGCCAGCAGTTTGTCAGGGGATACGCAGTATTTT. Translating gives CASSLSGDTQYF.